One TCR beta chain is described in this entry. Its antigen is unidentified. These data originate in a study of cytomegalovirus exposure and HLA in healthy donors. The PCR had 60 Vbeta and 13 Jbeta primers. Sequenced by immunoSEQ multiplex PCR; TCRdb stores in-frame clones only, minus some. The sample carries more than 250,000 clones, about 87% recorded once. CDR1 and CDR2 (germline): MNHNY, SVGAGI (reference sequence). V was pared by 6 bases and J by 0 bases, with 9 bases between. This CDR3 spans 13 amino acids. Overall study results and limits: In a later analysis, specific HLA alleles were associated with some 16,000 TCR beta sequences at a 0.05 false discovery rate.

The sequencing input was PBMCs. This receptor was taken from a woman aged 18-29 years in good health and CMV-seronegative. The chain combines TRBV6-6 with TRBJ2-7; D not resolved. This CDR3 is CASSPGPSYEQYF. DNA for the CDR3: TGTGCCAGCAGCCCGGGTCCCTCCTACGAGCAGTACTTC.